One and the same sample provided the 8 T cell receptor beta chains below, sequenced in a study of T cell repertoires in cytomegalovirus infection. Each CDR3 protein gets one entry after TCRdb re-called the reads with MiXCR. The repertoire has about 530,000 distinct CDR3 sequences, 26% of them found once; the top ten carry 13%. The sample consisted of PBMCs. All receptors come from a human donor in good health (CMV status not recorded). Some clones in this sample may be carry-over from other donors' samples.

This clonotype showed up just a few times. The rearrangement uses TRBV6-1 and TRBJ2-1; possibly TRBD1 or TRBD2 for D (6 bases each). Germline-derived CDR1 and CDR2 are MNHNS and SASEGT. This CDR3 spans 15 amino acids. V gave up 5 bases and J gave up 3 bases, with 14 bases separating them. The CDR3 here is CASSFGGALYNEQFF. In nucleotides, the CDR3 is TGTGCCAGCAGTTTCGGGGGCGCCCTCTACAATGAGCAGTTCTTC.

The table lists this clonotype with many counts. The chain carries TRBV7-3 and TRBJ2-7; 9 nucleotides match TRBD1. The germline CDR1 and CDR2 sequences are SGHTA and FQGTGA. The CDR3 contains 15 residues. Unmatched junction bases numbered 2, after V lost 0 bases and J lost 2 bases. The CDR3 DNA reads as TGTGCCAGCAGCTTAACCGGGACAGGGCCCTACGAGCAGTACTTC. Translating gives CASSLTGTGPYEQYF.

This clonotype was observed a few times. The genes are TRBV19 and TRBJ2-1; unclear D gene. Germline CDR1 reads LNHDA; CDR2 reads SQIVND (reference sequence). The CDR3 is 15 amino acids. Trimming took off 2 bases at V and 1 base at J, with 9 bases between the two ends. The CDR3 sequence: CASSIFASSYNEQFF. CDR3 nucleotides: TGTGCCAGTAGTATATTCGCGTCGTCCTACAATGAGCAGTTCTTC.

V gene TRBV15 combines with J gene TRBJ1-3, with TRBD1 matching over 10 bases. The CDR3 has 17 amino acids. Germline assignment: CDR1 LNHNV and CDR2 YYDKDF (reference sequence). The J segment lost 4 bases and the V segment lost 0 bases, leaving 6 bases of the junction unmatched. CDR3 amino acids: CATSRDRTGGTGNTIYF. DNA of the CDR3: TGTGCCACCAGCAGAGATCGGACAGGGGGTACAGGAAACACCATATATTTT.

This clonotype was observed a handful of times. J is TRBJ1-4 and V is TRBV28; 10 nucleotides match TRBD1. The V segment lost 6 bases and the J segment 7 bases; nucleotides outside the gene matches: 5. Germline V CDR1 and CDR2: MDHEN, SYDVKM. The CDR3 has 14 residues. The CDR3, as DNA: TGTGCCAGCAGGTCGGGACAGGGGTTTGAAAAACTGTTTTTT. Its protein is CASRSGQGFEKLFF.

The chain uses TRBV30 and TRBJ2-2; no firm D call. Germline CDR1 reads GTSNPN; CDR2 reads SVGIG (reference sequence). The germline V and J ends were trimmed by 0 bases and 7 bases, with 12 bases remaining between them. The CDR3 sequence is 14 residues long. The CDR3 DNA is TGTGCCTGGAGTGTGGCCCTTCAACTCGGGGAGCTGTTTTTT. Amino acids: CAWSVALQLGELFF.

The chain carries TRBV7-9 and TRBJ2-1; 8 nucleotides match TRBD1. The CDR3 length is 14 residues. Germline V gives CDR1 SEHNR, CDR2 FQNEAQ (reference sequence). The trim removed 9 bases at V and 6 bases at J, leaving 10 bases unmatched. In nucleotides, the CDR3 is TGTGCCAGTGCTACAGGGGGTTTGGGCAATGAGCAGTTCTTC. It translates to CASATGGLGNEQFF.

The CDR3 DNA sequence: TGTGCCAGCTCACTACTATCCTTCTCCGGGACGGTGAACACTGAAGCTTTCTTT. This sequence encodes CASSLLSFSGTVNTEAFF. V is TRBV18 and J is TRBJ1-1; D might be TRBD1 (5 bases). Germline V gives CDR1 KGHSH, CDR2 LQKENI. The CDR3 is 18 amino acids. V lost 4 bases, J lost 0 bases, and 21 bases lay in between.